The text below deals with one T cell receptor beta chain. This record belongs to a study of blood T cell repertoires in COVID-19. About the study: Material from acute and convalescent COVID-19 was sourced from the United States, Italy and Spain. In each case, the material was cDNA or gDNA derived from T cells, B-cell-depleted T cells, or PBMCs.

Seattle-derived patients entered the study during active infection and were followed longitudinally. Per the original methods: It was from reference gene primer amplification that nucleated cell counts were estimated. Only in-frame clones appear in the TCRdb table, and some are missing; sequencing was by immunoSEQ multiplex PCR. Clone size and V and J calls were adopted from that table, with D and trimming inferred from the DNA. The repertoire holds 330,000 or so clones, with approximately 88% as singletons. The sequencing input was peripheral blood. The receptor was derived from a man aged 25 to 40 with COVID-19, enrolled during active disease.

CDR3 region: CSVEDHGGGIDYNEQFF. The CDR3 DNA reads as TGCAGCGTTGAAGATCATGGGGGAGGGATTGACTACAATGAGCAGTTCTTC. The chain couples TRBV29-1 to TRBJ2-1; 7 bases map to TRBD2. After removal of 0 bases from V and 3 bases from J, the junction contained 11 bases not matched to a gene. The CDR3 runs 17 residues. CDR1 SQVTM and CDR2 ANQGSEA come from the germline V gene.